The 25 T cell receptor beta chains presented below share a single source sample, sequenced in a study of T cells after yellow fever vaccination. Via MiXCR, TCRdb re-called the 5' RACE reads, giving one row per CDR3 protein. The sample lists some 320,000 distinct CDR3 sequences, roughly a tenth occurring once. Specimen: CD4+ T cells sorted from PBMCs, collected 45 days after the yellow fever booster vaccination. Every receptor here comes from a man between 18 and 29 years old who received the YFV17D yellow fever vaccine.

There are a few counts of this clonotype. V and J are TRBV6-2 or TRBV6-3 and TRBJ2-5; 16 bases fit TRBD2. The CDR3 is made up of 19 amino acids. V gave up 6 bases and J gave up 0 bases; unmatched junction bases: 10. Germline CDR1 MNHEY, CDR2 SVGEGT. CDR3 in amino acids: CASRPQPGLAGGYQETQYF. CDR3 sequence (DNA): TGTGCCAGCAGACCCCAGCCGGGACTAGCGGGGGGGTACCAAGAGACCCAGTACTTC.

This clonotype turned up a few times. The gene calls are TRBV6-2 or TRBV6-3 and TRBJ2-5; D might be TRBD2 (5 bases). V gave up 6 bases and J gave up 5 bases, with 16 bases separating them. CDR1 is MNHEY and CDR2 is SVGEGT in the germline V gene. This CDR3 is 14 amino acids long. CDR3 amino acids: CASRNEGIRETQYF. In DNA, the CDR3 is TGTGCCAGCAGGAATGAGGGAATCCGGGAGACCCAGTACTTC.

This clonotype has more than one count but fewer than ten. The chain carries TRBV7-2 and TRBJ2-7; perhaps D is TRBD1 or TRBD2 (5 bases each). The germline gives CDR1 SGHTA, CDR2 FQGNSA. This CDR3 contains 14 residues. V was pared by 5 bases and J by 9 bases, with 20 bases between. The CDR3 is CASSPPGRATMQYV. The CDR3 coding sequence is TGTGCCAGCAGCCCTCCGGGACGGGCTACTATGCAGTACGTC.

CDR3 residues: CASSPGGTSYNEQFF. In DNA form, the CDR3 reads TGTGCCAGCTCACCAGGAGGGACTAGTTACAATGAGCAGTTCTTC. V is TRBV18 and J is TRBJ2-1; TRBD2 matches 8 bases. With V trimmed by 2 bases and J by 4 bases, 4 bases remained unmatched. CDR3 length equals 15 residues. Germline CDR1 is KGHSH and CDR2 is LQKENI.

The sample holds a few counts of this clonotype. V and J are TRBV29-1 and TRBJ2-3; D is tentatively TRBD1 or TRBD2 (6 bases each). Germline values: CDR1 SQVTM, CDR2 ANQGSEA. V was trimmed by 7 bases and J by 1 base, leaving 21 bases between them. CDR3 length: 16 amino acids. The DNA for the CDR3 is TGCAGCGCTGAGGGGGGAAGAGGACAGCGCACAGATACGCAGTATTTT. It translates to CSAEGGRGQRTDTQYF.

This sequence joins TRBV18 and TRBJ2-1; D may be TRBD1 (6 bases). The length of the CDR3 is 13 residues. The germline V gene encodes CDR1 KGHSH and CDR2 LQKENI. Trimming stripped 0 bases from V and 8 bases from J, with 8 bases between. This CDR3 reads CASSPPGQDEQFF. Here the CDR3 DNA reads TGTGCCAGCTCACCACCGGGACAAGATGAGCAGTTCTTC.

The chain links TRBV2 to TRBJ1-1; D uncertain. Germline V gives CDR1 SNHLY, CDR2 FYNNEI. V was pared by 6 bases and J by 3 bases, with 11 bases between. This CDR3 has 13 amino acids. The CDR3 protein is CASSVTLDTEAFF. The CDR3 DNA sequence: TGTGCCAGCAGCGTAACATTGGACACTGAAGCTTTCTTT.

The rearrangement joins TRBV6-1 to TRBJ1-5; D uncertain. The V end was cut by 0 bases, the J end by 4 bases, with 13 bases between. CDR1 is MNHNS, CDR2 SASEGT, per germline. The CDR3 covers 16 residues. CDR3 protein: CASSEAPGARNQPQHF. DNA for the CDR3: TGTGCCAGCAGTGAAGCACCGGGCGCTCGGAATCAGCCCCAGCATTTT.

This chain uses TRBV12-3 or TRBV12-4 with TRBJ1-6; weak D call: TRBD1 (6 bases). The CDR3 is 16 amino acids. Trimming left V 6 bases short and J 1 base short, with 13 bases between. This chain's CDR3 is CASRPGEGSYNSPLHF. Here the CDR3 DNA reads TGTGCCAGCAGACCAGGGGAGGGGTCCTATAATTCACCCCTCCACTTT.

This clonotype was detected once. The chain employs TRBV2 and TRBJ2-1; 7 bases line up with TRBD1. V lost 8 bases and J lost 9; bases outside the gene matches: 13. There are 14 residues in the CDR3. Germline CDR1 reads SNHLY; CDR2 reads FYNNEI. This chain's CDR3 is CASPPGQGVGEQFF. Written as DNA, the CDR3 is TGTGCCAGCCCCCCGGGCCAGGGGGTAGGTGAGCAGTTCTTC.

The J gene is TRBJ1-2, the V gene TRBV20-1, with 10 bases identical to TRBD1. CDR3 length: 14 residues. The germline gives CDR1 DFQATT, CDR2 SNEGSKA (reference sequence). V lost 2 bases to trimming and J lost 2 bases; unmatched junction nucleotides: 2. CDR3 amino acids: CSARSDRGNYGYTF. For the CDR3, the DNA is TGCAGTGCTAGATCGGACAGGGGGAACTATGGCTACACCTTC.

This clonotype was seen at least ten times. This sequence joins TRBV12-3 or TRBV12-4 and TRBJ2-7; 10 bases map to TRBD1. V trimming: 5 bases; J trimming: 3 bases; junction bases outside the gene matches: 4. The CDR3 runs 14 residues. CDR3 amino acids: CASSKRDRGYEQYF. The CDR3, as DNA: TGTGCCAGCAGTAAAAGGGACAGGGGCTACGAGCAGTACTTC.

The sample holds many counts of this clonotype. This rearrangement joins TRBV5-1 to TRBJ1-1; perhaps TRBD1 as D (5 bases). The CDR3 is made up of 14 amino acids. CDR1 and CDR2 (germline): SGHRS, YFSETQ. V was pared by 3 bases and J by 1 base, with 10 bases between. The DNA of the CDR3 is TGCGCCAGCAGCTCCCAGGGTCAGAACACTGAAGCTTTCTTT. Translation gives CASSSQGQNTEAFF. The whole variable domain, filled in from reference TRBV5-1 and TRBJ1-1, reads KAGVTQTPRYLIKTRGQQVTLSCSPISGHRSVSWYQQTPGQGLQFLFEYFSETQRNKGNFPGRFSGRQFSNSRSEMNVSTLELGDSALYLCASSSQGQNTEAFFGQGTRLTVV.

This rearrangement joins TRBV6-2 or TRBV6-3 to TRBJ1-2, with D possibly TRBD1 on 6 matching bases. The V gene's germline CDR1 is MNHEY and CDR2 SVGEGT. The V end was cut by 7 bases, the J end by 4 bases, with 22 bases between. CDR3 length: 16 amino acids. The CDR3 sequence: CASNSRPQGRGYGYTF. CDR3 nucleotide sequence: TGTGCCAGCAACTCACGACCCCAGGGGAGAGGCTATGGCTACACCTTC.

In nucleotides, the CDR3 is TGTGCCACCAGTGACAGAGGGGGCGGCGACACAGATACGCAGTATTTT. Protein sequence: CATSDRGGGDTDTQYF. V and J are TRBV24-1 and TRBJ2-3; 7 bases line up with TRBD1. This CDR3 is built from 16 residues. The germline V gene encodes CDR1 KGHDR and CDR2 SFDVKD. V gave up 4 bases and J gave up 2 bases; unmatched junction bases: 8.

A few counts support this clonotype. The chain has TRBV28 and TRBJ2-2, with 10 bases that match TRBD2. Trimming cost V 2 bases and J 5 bases; bases outside gene matches: 8. Germline V gene lookup returns CDR1 MDHEN and CDR2 SYDVKM. The CDR3 has 17 residues. Written as DNA, the CDR3 is TGTGCCAGCAGTTTAGCAGCTAGCGGGGGTTCTACCGGGGAGCTGTTTTTT. It translates to CASSLAASGGSTGELFF.

The chain couples TRBV11-2 to TRBJ1-2, with D tentatively TRBD1 (5 bases). There are 15 residues in the CDR3. In germline, CDR1 is SGHAT, CDR2 FQNNGV. V lost 4 bases and J 8 bases, leaving 20 bases between the germline ends. The CDR3 here is CASSSPRGAVRGYTF. CDR3 sequence (DNA): TGTGCCAGCAGCTCCCCCCGCGGGGCGGTCCGAGGCTACACCTTC. Variable domain in full (rest from reference TRBV11-2 and TRBJ1-2): EAGVAQSPRYKIIEKRQSVAFWCNPISGHATLYWYQQILGQGPKLLIQFQNNGVVDDSQLPKDRFSAERLKGVDSTLKIQPAKLEDSAVYLCASSSPRGAVRGYTFGSGTRLTVV.

In regard to this clonotype: A read error may account for a junction end that differs from germline. The chain is built from TRBV24-1 and TRBJ2-3; possibly TRBD2 for D (5 bases). Looked up from germline, CDR1 is KGHDR and CDR2 is SFDVKD. The CDR3 is made up of 14 amino acids. CDR3 DNA: TGTGCCTTCGTCCGGGGATTCGCCACAGATTCGCAGTATTTT. Encoded protein: CAFVRGFATDSQYF.

V usage is TRBV4-3 and J usage is TRBJ2-4, with D perhaps TRBD1 or TRBD2 (5 bases each). V was clipped by 1 base and J by 3 bases, with 16 bases between them. Germline CDR1 LGHNA, CDR2 YSLEER. The CDR3 totals 17 residues. In DNA form, the CDR3 reads TGCGCCAGCAGCCAAGTTCCAGGGACCCTAGGCAAAAACATTCAGTACTTC. Its translation is CASSQVPGTLGKNIQYF.

This chain joins TRBV3-1 and TRBJ1-2; D unresolved. The germline V and J ends were trimmed by 4 bases and 4 bases, with 13 bases remaining between them. CDR3 length equals 14 residues. The germline V gene has CDR1 LGHDT and CDR2 YNNKEL (reference sequence). The CDR3 nucleotides read TGTGCCAGCAGCCTAACATCCCGGGGCTATGGCTACACCTTC. Translation: CASSLTSRGYGYTF.

The gene calls are TRBV4-1 and TRBJ2-7; possibly TRBD1 or TRBD2 for D (6 bases each). Trimming pared 1 base from V and 2 bases from J, leaving 15 bases between. CDR1 and CDR2 from the germline V gene are MGHRA and YSYEKL. CDR3 length: 16 residues. This CDR3 is CASSQVGGRRAYEQYF. CDR3 DNA sequence: TGCGCCAGCAGCCAAGTAGGGGGGCGCAGGGCCTACGAGCAGTACTTC.

The V and J genes are TRBV12-3 or TRBV12-4 and TRBJ2-7; TRBD1 might be the D (5 bases). V dropped 3 bases and J dropped 3 bases, with 12 bases sitting between them. This CDR3 spans 14 amino acids. In nucleotides, the CDR3 is TGTGCCAGCAGTTTTACAGGAACCTTCTACGAGCAGTACTTC. Its protein is CASSFTGTFYEQYF.

This chain connects TRBV7-9 to TRBJ1-2, with D possibly being TRBD1 (6 bases). CDR3 size: 12 residues. Trimming pared 5 bases from V and 6 bases from J, leaving 10 bases between. The germline V gene encodes CDR1 SEHNR and CDR2 FQNEAQ (reference sequence). CDR3 loop: CASSKQGHGYTF. The CDR3 region has the DNA TGTGCCAGCAGCAAACAGGGCCATGGCTACACCTTC.

This clonotype was seen a few times. The rearrangement uses TRBV6-5 and TRBJ2-3; TRBD2 might be the D (6 bases). CDR3 length: 11 amino acids. CDR1 and CDR2 from the germline V gene are MNHEY and SVGAGI. Trimming shortened V by 6 bases and J by 9 bases, and 10 bases separated the two germline ends. CDR3 nucleotides: TGTGCCAGCAGACTAGCTAGAACGCAGTATTTT. Amino acids: CASRLARTQYF.

This clonotype was picked up a small number of times. The rearrangement uses TRBV10-3 and TRBJ2-2; D not certain. CDR1 is ENHRY and CDR2 is SYGVKD in the germline V gene. The CDR3 sequence is 11 residues long. V was cut by 7 bases and J by 8 bases, with 8 bases left in between. The CDR3 is CAIKGPGELFF. CDR3 coding DNA: TGTGCCATCAAAGGGCCAGGGGAGCTGTTTTTT.